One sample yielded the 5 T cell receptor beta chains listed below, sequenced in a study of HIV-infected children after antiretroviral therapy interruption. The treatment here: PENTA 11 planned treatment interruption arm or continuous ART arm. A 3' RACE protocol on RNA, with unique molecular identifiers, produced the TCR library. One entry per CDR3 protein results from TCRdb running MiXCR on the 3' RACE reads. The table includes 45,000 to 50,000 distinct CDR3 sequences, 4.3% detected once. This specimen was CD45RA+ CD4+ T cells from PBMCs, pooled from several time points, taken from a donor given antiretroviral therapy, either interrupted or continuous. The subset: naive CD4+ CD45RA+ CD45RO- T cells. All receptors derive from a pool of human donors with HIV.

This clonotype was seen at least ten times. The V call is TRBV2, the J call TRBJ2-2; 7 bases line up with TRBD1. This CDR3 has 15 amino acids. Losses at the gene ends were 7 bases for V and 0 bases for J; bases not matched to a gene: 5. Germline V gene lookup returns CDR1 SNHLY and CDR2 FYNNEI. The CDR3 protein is CASIGTATNTGELFF. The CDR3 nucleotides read TGTGCCAGCATCGGGACAGCTACGAACACCGGGGAGCTGTTTTTT.

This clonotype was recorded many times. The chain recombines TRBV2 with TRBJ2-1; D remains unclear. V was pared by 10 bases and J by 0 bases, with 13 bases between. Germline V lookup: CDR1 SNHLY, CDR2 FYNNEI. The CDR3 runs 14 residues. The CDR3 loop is CATHQDVSYNEQFF. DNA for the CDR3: TGTGCCACCCATCAGGACGTCTCCTACAATGAGCAGTTCTTC.

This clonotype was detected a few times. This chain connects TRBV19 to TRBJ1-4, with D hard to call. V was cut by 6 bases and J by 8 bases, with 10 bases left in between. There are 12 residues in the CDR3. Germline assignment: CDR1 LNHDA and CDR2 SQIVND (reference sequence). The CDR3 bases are TGTGCCAGTAGCACCGGAAGGGAAAAACTGTTTTTT. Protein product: CASSTGREKLFF. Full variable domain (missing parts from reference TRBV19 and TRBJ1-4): DGGITQSPKYLFRKEGQNVTLSCEQNLNHDAMYWYRQDPGQGLRLIYYSQIVNDFQKGDIAEGYSVSREKKESFPLTVTSAQKNPTAFYLCASSTGREKLFFGSGTQLSVL.

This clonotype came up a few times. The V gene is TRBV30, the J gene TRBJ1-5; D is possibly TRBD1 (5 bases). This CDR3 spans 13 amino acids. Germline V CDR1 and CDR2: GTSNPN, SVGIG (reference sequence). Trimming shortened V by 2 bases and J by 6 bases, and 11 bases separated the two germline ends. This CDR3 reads CAWSLRDGQPQHF. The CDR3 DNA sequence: TGTGCCTGGAGTCTCAGGGACGGTCAGCCCCAGCATTTT.

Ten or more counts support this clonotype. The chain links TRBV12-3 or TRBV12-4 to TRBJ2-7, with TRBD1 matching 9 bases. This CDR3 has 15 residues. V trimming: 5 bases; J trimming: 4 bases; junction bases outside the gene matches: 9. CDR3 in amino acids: CASSPPGTGIYEQYF. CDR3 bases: TGTGCCAGCAGTCCCCCCGGGACAGGGATTTACGAGCAGTACTTC.